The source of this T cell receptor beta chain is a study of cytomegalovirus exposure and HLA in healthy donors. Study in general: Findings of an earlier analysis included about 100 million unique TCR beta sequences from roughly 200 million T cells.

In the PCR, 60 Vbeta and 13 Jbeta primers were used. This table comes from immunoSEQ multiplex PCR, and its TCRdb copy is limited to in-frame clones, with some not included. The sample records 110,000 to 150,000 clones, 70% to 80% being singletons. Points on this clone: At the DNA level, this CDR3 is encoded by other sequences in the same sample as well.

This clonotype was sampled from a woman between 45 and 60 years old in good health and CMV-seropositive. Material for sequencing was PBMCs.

Here the CDR3 reads CASSLAGSGGYTF. The CDR3, as DNA: TGTGCCAGCAGCTTGGCAGGGTCGGGTGGCTACACCTTC. The genes are TRBV7-2 and TRBJ1-2; possibly TRBD1 for D (5 bases). The CDR3 runs 13 residues. Per the germline V gene, CDR1 is SGHTA and CDR2 is FQGNSA. Trimming removed 3 bases from V and 7 bases from J, with 12 bases in between. Full variable domain (missing parts from reference TRBV7-2 and TRBJ1-2): GAGVSQSPSNKVTEKGKDVELRCDPISGHTALYWYRQSLGQGLEFLIYFQGNSAPDKSGLPSDRFSAERTGGSVSTLTIQRTQQEDSAVYLCASSLAGSGGYTFGSGTRLTVV.